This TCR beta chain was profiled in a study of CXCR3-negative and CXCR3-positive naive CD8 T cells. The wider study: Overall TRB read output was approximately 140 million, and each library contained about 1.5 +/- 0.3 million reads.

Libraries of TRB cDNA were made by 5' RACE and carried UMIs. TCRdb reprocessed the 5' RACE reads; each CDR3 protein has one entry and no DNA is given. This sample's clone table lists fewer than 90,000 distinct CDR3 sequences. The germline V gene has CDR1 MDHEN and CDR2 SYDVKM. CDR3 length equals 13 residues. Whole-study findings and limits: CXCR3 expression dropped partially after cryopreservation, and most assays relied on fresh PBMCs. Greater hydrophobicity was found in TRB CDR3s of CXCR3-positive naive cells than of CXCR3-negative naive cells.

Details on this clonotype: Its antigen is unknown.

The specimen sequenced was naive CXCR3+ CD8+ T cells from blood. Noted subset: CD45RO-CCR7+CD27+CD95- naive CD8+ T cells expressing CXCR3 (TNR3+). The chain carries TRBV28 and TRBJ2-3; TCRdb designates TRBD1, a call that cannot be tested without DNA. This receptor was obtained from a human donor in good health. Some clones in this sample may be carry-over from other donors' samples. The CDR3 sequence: CASISGHDDTQYF.